This entry describes one TCR beta chain. Germline lookup yields CDR1 MNHEY and CDR2 SMNVEV (reference sequence). Trimming removed 2 bases from V and 3 bases from J; junction bases left unmatched: 14. This CDR3 is 18 amino acids long. Here immunoSEQ multiplex PCR was the method, and the copy in TCRdb shows in-frame clones only, minus some. Counted here are over 650,000 clones, over 75% occurring once; the ten biggest clones make up roughly 0.0089%. The sample is drawn from a study of shared T cell receptors in the human thymus. Another study also made use of these data, one on human thymus T cells. That work states: V and J genes seemed to be used with bias in thymic and blood repertoires. Related reports documented highly overlapping thymic repertoires among unrelated individuals.

The TCR originated in a boy under three years old with a congenital heart defect. V is TRBV27 and J is TRBJ2-7, with 9 bases that match TRBD1. Sample: thymocytes. The CDR3 protein is CASSLQVPGQGIDYEQYF. In DNA form, the CDR3 reads TGTGCCAGCAGTTTACAAGTACCGGGACAGGGTATTGACTACGAGCAGTACTTC.